This TCR beta chain was captured in a study of blood T cell repertoires in COVID-19. Sequenced by immunoSEQ multiplex PCR; TCRdb stores in-frame clones only, minus some. Of some 150,000 clones listed, 70% to 85% are singletons. V lost 5 bases and J lost 1; bases outside the gene matches: 3. This CDR3 has 14 residues. Germline V gene sequence: CDR1 SQVTM, CDR2 ANQGSEA. The sample taken for sequencing was PBMCs or T cells enriched from blood (not recorded which). The receptor's source is a man aged 45-65 years who had recovered from COVID-19. This chain connects TRBV29-1 to TRBJ1-1; TRBD1 aligns across 11 bases. This chain's CDR3 is CSVRTGGTNTEAFF. The CDR3 DNA sequence: TGCAGCGTTCGGACAGGGGGCACGAACACTGAAGCTTTCTTT.